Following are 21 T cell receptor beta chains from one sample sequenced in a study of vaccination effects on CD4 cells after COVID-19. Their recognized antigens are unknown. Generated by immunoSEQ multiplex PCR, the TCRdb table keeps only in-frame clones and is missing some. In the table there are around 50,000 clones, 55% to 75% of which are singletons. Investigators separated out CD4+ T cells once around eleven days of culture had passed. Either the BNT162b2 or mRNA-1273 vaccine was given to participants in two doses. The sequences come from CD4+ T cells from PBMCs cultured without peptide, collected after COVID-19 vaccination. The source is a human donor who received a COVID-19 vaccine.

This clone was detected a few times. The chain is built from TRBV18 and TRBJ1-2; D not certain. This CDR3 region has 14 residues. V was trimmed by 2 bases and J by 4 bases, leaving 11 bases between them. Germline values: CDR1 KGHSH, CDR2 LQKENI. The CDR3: CASSPRTGFYGYTF. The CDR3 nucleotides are TGTGCCAGCTCACCAAGGACTGGTTTCTATGGCTACACCTTC.

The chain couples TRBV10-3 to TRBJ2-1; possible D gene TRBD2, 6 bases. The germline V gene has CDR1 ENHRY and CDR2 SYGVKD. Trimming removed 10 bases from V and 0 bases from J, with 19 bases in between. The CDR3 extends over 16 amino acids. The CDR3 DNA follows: TGTGCCACCGCACGGGGCGGGACCGGCTCCTACAATGAGCAGTTCTTC. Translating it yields CATARGGTGSYNEQFF.

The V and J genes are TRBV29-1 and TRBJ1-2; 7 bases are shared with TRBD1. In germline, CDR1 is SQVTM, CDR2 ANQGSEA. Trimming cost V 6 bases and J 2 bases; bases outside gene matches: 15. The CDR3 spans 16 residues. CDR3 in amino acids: CSVGERGQRKNYGYTF. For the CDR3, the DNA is TGCAGCGTGGGGGAGAGGGGACAGAGAAAAAACTATGGCTACACCTTC.

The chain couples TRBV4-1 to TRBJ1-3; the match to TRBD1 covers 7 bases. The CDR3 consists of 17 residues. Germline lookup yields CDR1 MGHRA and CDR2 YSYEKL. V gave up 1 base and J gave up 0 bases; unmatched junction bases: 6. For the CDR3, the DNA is TGCGCCAGCAGCCAAGGATTACAGGGGAGCTCTGGAAACACCATATATTTT. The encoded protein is CASSQGLQGSSGNTIYF.

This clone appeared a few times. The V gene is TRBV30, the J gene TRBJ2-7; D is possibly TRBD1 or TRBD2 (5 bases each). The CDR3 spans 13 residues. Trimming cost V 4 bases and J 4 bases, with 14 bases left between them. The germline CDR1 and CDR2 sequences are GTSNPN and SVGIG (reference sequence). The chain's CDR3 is CAWNPGRRYEQYF. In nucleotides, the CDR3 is TGTGCCTGGAATCCGGGACGCCGGTACGAGCAGTACTTC.

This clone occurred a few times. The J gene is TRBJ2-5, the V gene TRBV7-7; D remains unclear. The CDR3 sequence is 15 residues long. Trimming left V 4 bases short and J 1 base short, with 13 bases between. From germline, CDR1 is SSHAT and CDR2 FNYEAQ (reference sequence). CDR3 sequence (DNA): TGTGCCAGCAGCTCTGGTCGAAAGATCCAAGAGACCCAGTACTTC. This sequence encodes CASSSGRKIQETQYF.

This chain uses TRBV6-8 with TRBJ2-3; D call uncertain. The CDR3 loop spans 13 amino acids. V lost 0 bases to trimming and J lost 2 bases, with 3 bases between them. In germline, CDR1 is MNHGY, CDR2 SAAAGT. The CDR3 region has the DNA TGTGCCAGCAGTTACTCCTACACAGATACGCAGTATTTT. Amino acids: CASSYSYTDTQYF.

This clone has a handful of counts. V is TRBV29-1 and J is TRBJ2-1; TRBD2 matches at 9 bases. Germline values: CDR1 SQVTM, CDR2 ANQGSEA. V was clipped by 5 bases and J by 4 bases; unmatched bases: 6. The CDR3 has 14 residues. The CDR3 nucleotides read TGCAGCGTTATAGCGGGGGATCGGTACAATGAGCAGTTCTTC. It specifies CSVIAGDRYNEQFF.

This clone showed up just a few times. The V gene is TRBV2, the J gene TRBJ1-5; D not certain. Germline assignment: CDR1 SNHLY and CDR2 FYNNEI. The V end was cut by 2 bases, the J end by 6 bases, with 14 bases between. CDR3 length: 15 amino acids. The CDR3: CASSESPSTIQPQHF. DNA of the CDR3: TGTGCCAGCAGTGAATCTCCCAGTACAATTCAGCCCCAGCATTTT.

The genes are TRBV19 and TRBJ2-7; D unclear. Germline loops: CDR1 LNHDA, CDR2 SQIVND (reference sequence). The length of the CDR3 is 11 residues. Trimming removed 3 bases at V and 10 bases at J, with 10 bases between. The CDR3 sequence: CASSIDKKQYF. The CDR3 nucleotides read TGTGCCAGTAGTATCGACAAGAAACAGTACTTC.

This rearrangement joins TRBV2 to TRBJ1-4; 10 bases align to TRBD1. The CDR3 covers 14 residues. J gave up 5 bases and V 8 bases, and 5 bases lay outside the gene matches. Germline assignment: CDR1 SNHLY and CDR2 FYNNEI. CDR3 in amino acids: CASGQGVINEKLFF. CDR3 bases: TGTGCCAGCGGACAGGGGGTAATAAATGAAAAACTGTTTTTT.

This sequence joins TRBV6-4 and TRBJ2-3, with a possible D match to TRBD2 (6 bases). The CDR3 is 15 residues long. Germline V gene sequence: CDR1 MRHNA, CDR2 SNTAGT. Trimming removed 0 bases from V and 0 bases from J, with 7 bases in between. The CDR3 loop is CASSDSAGSTDTQYF. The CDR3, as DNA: TGTGCCAGCAGTGACTCGGCGGGGAGCACAGATACGCAGTATTTT.

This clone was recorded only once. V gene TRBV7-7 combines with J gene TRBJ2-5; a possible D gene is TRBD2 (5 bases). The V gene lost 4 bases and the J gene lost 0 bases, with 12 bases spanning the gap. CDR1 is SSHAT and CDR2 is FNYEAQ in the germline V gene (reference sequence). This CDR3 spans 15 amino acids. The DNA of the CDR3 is TGTGCCAGCAGCTCCTCCGGGAACTACCAAGAGACCCAGTACTTC. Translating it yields CASSSSGNYQETQYF.

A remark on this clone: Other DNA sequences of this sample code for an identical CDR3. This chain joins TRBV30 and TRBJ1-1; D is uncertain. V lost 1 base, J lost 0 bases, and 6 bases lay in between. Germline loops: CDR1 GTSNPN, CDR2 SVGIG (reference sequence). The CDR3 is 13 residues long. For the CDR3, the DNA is TGTGCCTGGAGTGGCCGGCTGAACACTGAAGCTTTCTTT. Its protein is CAWSGRLNTEAFF.

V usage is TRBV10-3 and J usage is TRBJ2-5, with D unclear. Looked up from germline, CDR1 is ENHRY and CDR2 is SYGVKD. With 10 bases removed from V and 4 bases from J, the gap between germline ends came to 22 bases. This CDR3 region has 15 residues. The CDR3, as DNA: TGTGCCACCACCCCCACCGAAGGGTGGAGAGAGACCCAGTACTTC. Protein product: CATTPTEGWRETQYF.

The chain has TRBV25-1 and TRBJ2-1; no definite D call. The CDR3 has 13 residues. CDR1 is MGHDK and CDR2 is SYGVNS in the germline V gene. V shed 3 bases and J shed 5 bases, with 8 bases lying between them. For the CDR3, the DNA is TGTGCCAGCAGTGACCGGGCCGACAATGAGCAGTTCTTC. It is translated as CASSDRADNEQFF.

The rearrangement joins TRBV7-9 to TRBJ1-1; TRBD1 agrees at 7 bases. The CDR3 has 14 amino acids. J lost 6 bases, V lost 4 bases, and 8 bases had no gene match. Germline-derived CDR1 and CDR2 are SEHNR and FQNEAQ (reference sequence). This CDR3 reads CASSSPRQGPEAFF. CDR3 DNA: TGTGCCAGCAGCTCCCCCCGACAGGGACCTGAAGCTTTCTTT.

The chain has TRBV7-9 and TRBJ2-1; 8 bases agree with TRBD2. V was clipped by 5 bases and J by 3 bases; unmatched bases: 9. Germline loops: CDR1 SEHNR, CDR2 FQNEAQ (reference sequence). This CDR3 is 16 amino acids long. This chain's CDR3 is CASSTPRGADYNEQFF. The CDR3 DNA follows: TGTGCCAGCAGCACCCCGCGGGGGGCCGACTACAATGAGCAGTTCTTC.

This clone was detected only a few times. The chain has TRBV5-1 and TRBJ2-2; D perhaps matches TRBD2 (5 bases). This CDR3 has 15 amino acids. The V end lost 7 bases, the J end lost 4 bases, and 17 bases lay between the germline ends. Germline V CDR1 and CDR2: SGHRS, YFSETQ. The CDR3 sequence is CASGELQTPTGELFF. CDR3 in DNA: TGCGCCAGCGGGGAGCTCCAGACCCCCACCGGGGAGCTGTTTTTT.

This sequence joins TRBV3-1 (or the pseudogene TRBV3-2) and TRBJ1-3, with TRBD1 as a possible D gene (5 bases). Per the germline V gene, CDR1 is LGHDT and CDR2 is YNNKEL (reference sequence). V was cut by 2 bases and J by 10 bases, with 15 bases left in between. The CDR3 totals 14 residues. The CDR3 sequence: CASSQLDSRHTIYF. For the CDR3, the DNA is TGTGCCAGCAGCCAACTCGACAGTAGGCATACCATATATTTT.

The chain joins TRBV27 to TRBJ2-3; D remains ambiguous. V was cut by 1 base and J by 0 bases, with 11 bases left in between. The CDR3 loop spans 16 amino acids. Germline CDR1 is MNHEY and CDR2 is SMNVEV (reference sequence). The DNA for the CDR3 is TGTGCCAGCAGTTTATATGCCGGAGAAAGCACAGATACGCAGTATTTT. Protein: CASSLYAGESTDTQYF.